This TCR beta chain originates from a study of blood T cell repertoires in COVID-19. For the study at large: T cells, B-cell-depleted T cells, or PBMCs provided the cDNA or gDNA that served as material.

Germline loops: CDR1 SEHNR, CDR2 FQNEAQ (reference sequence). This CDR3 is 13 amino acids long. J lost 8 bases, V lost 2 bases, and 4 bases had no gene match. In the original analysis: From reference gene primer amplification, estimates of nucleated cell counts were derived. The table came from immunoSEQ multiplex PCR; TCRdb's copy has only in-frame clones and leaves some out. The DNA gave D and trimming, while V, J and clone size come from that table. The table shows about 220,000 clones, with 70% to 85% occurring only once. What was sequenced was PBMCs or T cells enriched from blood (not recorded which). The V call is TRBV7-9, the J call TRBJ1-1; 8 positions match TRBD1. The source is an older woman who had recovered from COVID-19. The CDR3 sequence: CASSLQGAGEAFF. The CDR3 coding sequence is TGTGCCAGCAGCTTACAGGGGGCTGGGGAAGCTTTCTTT.